Below, 5 T cell receptor beta chains from the same sample are listed, as sequenced in a study of blood T cell repertoires in COVID-19. Assay: immunoSEQ multiplex PCR; the TCRdb copy retains only in-frame clones and omits some. This sample has over 110,000 clones; 80% to 90% occur once, and the top ten carry about 1.7%. The specimen was peripheral blood. The source of these receptors is a woman aged 50 to 60 with acute or convalescent COVID-19.

The chain couples TRBV12-3 or TRBV12-4 to TRBJ1-2, with D unclear. The V end lost 3 bases, the J end lost 6 bases, and 5 bases lay between the germline ends. This CDR3 has 11 amino acids. The CDR3 nucleotides are TGTGCCAGCAGTTTTAATGATGGCTACACCTTC. It codes for CASSFNDGYTF.

This sequence joins TRBV18 and TRBJ2-7, with D possibly TRBD2 on 6 matching bases. Germline values: CDR1 KGHSH, CDR2 LQKENI. V lost 6 bases to trimming and J lost 3 bases, with 18 bases between them. The CDR3 is 15 residues long. The CDR3 loop reads CASSLNPMGGYEQYF. The CDR3 bases are TGTGCCAGCTCTCTCAACCCAATGGGGGGCTACGAGCAGTACTTC.

V and J are TRBV24-1 and TRBJ2-3, with 7 nucleotides matching TRBD2. The trim removed 7 bases at V and 0 bases at J, leaving 6 bases unmatched. This CDR3 is 15 amino acids long. The germline V gene encodes CDR1 KGHDR and CDR2 SFDVKD. CDR3 region: CATSTPRGSTDTQYF. CDR3 DNA: TGTGCCACCAGCACCCCGCGGGGGAGCACAGATACGCAGTATTTT.

The genes are TRBV16 and TRBJ1-5; D unclear. The CDR3 is made up of 15 amino acids. V was clipped by 0 bases and J by 3 bases, with 9 bases between them. Germline loops: CDR1 KGHSY, CDR2 FQNENV. The CDR3 DNA follows: TGTGCCAGCAGCCAATCGCGTAATCCCAATCAGCCCCAGCATTTT. Translated: CASSQSRNPNQPQHF.

For the CDR3, the DNA is TGTGCCAGCAACGACAGGGGGCCACTGGAAAAAGCTTTCTTT. Its protein product is CASNDRGPLEKAFF. J is TRBJ1-1 and V is TRBV6-5; 10 bases fit TRBD1. The CDR3 is 14 amino acids. The junction had 11 bases not matched to a gene; V was cut back by 7 bases and J by 9 bases. Per the germline V gene, CDR1 is MNHEY and CDR2 is SVGAGI.